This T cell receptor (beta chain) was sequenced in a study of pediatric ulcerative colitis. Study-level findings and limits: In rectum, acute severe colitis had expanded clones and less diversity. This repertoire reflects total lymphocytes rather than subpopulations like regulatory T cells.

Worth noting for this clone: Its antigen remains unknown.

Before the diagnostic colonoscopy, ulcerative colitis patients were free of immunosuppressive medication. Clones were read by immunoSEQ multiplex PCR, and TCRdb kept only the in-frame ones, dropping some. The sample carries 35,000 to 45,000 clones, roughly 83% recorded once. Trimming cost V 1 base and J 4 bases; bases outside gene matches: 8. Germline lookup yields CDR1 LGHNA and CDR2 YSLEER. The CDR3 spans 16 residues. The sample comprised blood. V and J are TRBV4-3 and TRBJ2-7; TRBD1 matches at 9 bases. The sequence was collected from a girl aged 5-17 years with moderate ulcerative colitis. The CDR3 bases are TGCGCCAGCAGCCAAGTTCGCGGGACAGGGTCTTACGAGCAGTACTTC. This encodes CASSQVRGTGSYEQYF.